This T cell receptor beta chain was obtained from a study of T cells in localized non-small cell lung cancer. V lost 5 bases and J lost 2; bases outside the gene matches: 12. Germline V lookup: CDR1 SGHTA, CDR2 FQGNSA. This CDR3 contains 18 residues. Study-level points and caveats: Compared with tumor, uninvolved adjacent lung displayed greater T cell clonality, ranking highest overall. Researchers found a median approximately 55 of the top 100 tumor clones in adjacent lung. Greater T cell density in blood accompanied longer overall survival.

Profiled with immunoSEQ multiplex PCR; TCRdb holds only in-frame clones, not every one. Here the sample spans some 38,000 clones, roughly 90% being singletons. This clone was detected once. Its antigen is undetermined. The TCR originated in a male donor at least 60 years old with stage II lung adenocarcinoma. Sequenced here: peripheral blood mononuclear cells, sampled before any cancer treatment. The J gene is TRBJ2-1, the V gene TRBV7-2, with 10 bases fitting TRBD1. The CDR3 loop reads CASSHLPWGQGTYNEQFF. CDR3 DNA: TGTGCCAGCAGCCACCTCCCTTGGGGACAGGGGACCTACAATGAGCAGTTCTTC.